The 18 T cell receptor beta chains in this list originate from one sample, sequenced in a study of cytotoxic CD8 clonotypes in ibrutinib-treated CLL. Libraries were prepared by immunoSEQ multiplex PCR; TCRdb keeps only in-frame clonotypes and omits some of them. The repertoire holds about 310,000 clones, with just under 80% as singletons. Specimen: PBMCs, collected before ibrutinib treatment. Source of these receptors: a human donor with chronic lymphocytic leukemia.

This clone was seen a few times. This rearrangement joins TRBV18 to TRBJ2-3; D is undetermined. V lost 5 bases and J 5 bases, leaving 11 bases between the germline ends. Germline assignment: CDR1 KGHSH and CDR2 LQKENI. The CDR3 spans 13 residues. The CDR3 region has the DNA TGTGCCAGCTCATCATGGGTTTTAGATACGCAGTATTTT. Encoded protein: CASSSWVLDTQYF.

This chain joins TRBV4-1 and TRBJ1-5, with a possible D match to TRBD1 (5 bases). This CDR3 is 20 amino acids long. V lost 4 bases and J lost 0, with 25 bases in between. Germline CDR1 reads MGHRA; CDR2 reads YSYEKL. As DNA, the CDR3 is TGCGCCAGCAGCCCCCATAGGGTAAACGTAGCAGGGAATAGCAATCAGCCCCAGCATTTT. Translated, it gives CASSPHRVNVAGNSNQPQHF.

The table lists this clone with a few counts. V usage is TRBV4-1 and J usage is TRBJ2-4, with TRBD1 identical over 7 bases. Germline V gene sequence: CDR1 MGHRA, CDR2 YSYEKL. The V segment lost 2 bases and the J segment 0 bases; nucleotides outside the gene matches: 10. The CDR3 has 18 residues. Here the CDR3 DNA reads TGCGCCAGCAGCCAAAGGGGGCTGTCGATAATAGCCAAAAACATTCAGTACTTC. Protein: CASSQRGLSIIAKNIQYF.

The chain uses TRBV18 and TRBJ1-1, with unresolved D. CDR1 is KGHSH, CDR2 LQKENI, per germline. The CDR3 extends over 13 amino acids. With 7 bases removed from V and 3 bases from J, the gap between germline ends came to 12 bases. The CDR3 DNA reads TGTGCCAGCTTTCCGACCTCGGACACTGAAGCTTTCTTT. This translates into CASFPTSDTEAFF.

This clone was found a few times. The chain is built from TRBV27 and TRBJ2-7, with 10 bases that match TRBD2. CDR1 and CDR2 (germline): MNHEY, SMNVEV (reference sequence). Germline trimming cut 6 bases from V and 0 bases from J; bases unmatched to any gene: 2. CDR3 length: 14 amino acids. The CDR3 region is CASRAGGNSYEQYF. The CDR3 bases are TGTGCCAGCAGAGCGGGAGGGAACTCCTACGAGCAGTACTTC.

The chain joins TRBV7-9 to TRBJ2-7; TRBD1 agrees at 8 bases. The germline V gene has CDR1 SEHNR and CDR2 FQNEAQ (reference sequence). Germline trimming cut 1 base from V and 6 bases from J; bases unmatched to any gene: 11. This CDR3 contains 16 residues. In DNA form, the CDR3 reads TGTGCCAGCAGCTTAGAGCTCCGGACAGGGAACCGCGAGCAGTACTTC. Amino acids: CASSLELRTGNREQYF.

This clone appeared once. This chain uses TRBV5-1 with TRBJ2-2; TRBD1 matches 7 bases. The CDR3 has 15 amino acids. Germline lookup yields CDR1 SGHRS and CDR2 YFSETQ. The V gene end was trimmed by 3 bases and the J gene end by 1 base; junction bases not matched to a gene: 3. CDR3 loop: CASSSDRRNTGELFF. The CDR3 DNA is TGCGCCAGCAGCTCGGACAGGAGGAACACCGGGGAGCTGTTTTTT.

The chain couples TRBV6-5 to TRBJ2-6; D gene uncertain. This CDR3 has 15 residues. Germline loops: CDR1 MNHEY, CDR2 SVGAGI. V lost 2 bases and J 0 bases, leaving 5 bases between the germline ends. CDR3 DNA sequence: TGTGCCAGCAGTTACAGGTCCTCTGGGGCCAACGTCCTGACTTTC. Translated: CASSYRSSGANVLTF.

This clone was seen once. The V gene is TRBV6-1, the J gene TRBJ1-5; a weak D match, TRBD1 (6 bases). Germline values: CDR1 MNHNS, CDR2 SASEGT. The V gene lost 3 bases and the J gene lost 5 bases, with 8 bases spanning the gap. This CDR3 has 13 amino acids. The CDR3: CASSDAGDQPQHF. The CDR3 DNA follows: TGTGCCAGCAGTGATGCAGGGGATCAGCCCCAGCATTTT.

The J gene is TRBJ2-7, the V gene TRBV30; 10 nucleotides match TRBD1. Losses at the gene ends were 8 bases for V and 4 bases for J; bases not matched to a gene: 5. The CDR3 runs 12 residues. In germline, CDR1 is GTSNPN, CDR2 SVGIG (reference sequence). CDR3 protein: CAGRDRGYEQYF. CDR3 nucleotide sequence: TGTGCCGGAAGGGACAGGGGTTACGAGCAGTACTTC.

The CDR3 is CATKGQLPGDTEAFF. As DNA, the CDR3 is TGTGCCACCAAGGGACAGCTCCCAGGGGACACTGAAGCTTTCTTT. The rearrangement links TRBV25-1 to TRBJ1-1; 7 bases match TRBD1. Trimming at V came to 10 bases and at J to 3 bases, leaving 14 bases not matched to a gene. CDR3 size: 15 residues. Germline V lookup: CDR1 MGHDK, CDR2 SYGVNS.

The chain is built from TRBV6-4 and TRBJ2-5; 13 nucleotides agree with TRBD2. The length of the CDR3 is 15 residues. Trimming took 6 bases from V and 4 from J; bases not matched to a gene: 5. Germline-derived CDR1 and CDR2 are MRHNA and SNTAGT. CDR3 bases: TGTGCCAGCAGCCGGACTAGCGGGAGTGCAGAGACCCAGTACTTC. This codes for CASSRTSGSAETQYF.

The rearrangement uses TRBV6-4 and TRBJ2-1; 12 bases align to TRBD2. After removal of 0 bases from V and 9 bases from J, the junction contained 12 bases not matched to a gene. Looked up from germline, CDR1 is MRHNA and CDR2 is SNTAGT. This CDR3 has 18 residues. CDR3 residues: CASSDSSGFGLAGFEQFF. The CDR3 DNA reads TGTGCCAGCAGTGACTCGAGCGGGTTTGGACTAGCGGGATTTGAGCAGTTCTTC.

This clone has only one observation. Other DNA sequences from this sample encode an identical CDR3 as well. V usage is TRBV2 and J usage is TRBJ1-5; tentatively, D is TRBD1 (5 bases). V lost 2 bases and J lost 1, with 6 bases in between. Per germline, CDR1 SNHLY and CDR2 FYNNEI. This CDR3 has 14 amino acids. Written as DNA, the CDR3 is TGTGCCAGCAGTGAATGGGACAGCAATCAGCCCCAGCATTTT. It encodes CASSEWDSNQPQHF.

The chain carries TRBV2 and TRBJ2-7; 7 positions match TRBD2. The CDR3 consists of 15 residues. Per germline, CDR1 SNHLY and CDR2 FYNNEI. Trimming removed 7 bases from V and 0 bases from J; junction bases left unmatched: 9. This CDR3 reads CASMRTTSPSYEQYF. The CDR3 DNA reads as TGTGCCAGCATGAGAACGACTAGCCCCTCCTACGAGCAGTACTTC.

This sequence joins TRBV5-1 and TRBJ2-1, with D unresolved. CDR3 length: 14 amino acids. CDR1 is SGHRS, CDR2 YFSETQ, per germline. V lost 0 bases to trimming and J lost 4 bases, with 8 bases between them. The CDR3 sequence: CASSLEFRYNEQFF. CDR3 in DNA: TGCGCCAGCAGCTTGGAATTTCGGTACAATGAGCAGTTCTTC.

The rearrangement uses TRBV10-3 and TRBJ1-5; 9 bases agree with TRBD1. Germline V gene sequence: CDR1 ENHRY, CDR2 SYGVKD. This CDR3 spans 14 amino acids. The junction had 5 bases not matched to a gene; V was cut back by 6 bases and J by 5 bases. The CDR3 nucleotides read TGTGCCATCAGCATAGACAGGGGGTATCAGCCCCAGCATTTT. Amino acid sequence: CAISIDRGYQPQHF.

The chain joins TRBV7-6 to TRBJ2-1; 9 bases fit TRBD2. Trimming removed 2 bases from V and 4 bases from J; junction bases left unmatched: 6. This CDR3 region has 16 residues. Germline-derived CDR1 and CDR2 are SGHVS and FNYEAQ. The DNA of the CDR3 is TGTGCCAGCAGCTTACAACGACTAGCGGCATACAATGAGCAGTTCTTC. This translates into CASSLQRLAAYNEQFF.